The clone carrying this T cell receptor beta chain was observed a few times. What it binds is not known. TCRdb's copy holds only in-frame clones and misses some; the assay was immunoSEQ multiplex PCR. The table lists around 88,000 clones, roughly two thirds of them singletons, with roughly 40% in the top ten. The sample is drawn from a study of shared clonotypes between healthy human individuals. CD8 memory comprised CD45RO+ plus CCR7-negative CD45RA+ TemRA cells. Findings and caveats of the study: What rarefaction showed was incomplete sorted-subset sequencing despite large depth.

CDR3 length: 14 amino acids. V lost 2 bases and J 0 bases, leaving 8 bases between the germline ends. Germline-derived CDR1 and CDR2 are SGHRS and YFSETQ. The source is a man aged 25-40 years in good health. The chain carries TRBV5-1 and TRBJ1-1; D call uncertain. The source material was memory CD8+ T cells sorted from blood. Stated subset: CD45RO+ cells pooled with CCR7-negative TemRA cells. The CDR3 sequence: CASSLVAVNTEAFF. The CDR3 DNA is TGCGCCAGCAGCTTAGTGGCGGTGAACACTGAAGCTTTCTTT.